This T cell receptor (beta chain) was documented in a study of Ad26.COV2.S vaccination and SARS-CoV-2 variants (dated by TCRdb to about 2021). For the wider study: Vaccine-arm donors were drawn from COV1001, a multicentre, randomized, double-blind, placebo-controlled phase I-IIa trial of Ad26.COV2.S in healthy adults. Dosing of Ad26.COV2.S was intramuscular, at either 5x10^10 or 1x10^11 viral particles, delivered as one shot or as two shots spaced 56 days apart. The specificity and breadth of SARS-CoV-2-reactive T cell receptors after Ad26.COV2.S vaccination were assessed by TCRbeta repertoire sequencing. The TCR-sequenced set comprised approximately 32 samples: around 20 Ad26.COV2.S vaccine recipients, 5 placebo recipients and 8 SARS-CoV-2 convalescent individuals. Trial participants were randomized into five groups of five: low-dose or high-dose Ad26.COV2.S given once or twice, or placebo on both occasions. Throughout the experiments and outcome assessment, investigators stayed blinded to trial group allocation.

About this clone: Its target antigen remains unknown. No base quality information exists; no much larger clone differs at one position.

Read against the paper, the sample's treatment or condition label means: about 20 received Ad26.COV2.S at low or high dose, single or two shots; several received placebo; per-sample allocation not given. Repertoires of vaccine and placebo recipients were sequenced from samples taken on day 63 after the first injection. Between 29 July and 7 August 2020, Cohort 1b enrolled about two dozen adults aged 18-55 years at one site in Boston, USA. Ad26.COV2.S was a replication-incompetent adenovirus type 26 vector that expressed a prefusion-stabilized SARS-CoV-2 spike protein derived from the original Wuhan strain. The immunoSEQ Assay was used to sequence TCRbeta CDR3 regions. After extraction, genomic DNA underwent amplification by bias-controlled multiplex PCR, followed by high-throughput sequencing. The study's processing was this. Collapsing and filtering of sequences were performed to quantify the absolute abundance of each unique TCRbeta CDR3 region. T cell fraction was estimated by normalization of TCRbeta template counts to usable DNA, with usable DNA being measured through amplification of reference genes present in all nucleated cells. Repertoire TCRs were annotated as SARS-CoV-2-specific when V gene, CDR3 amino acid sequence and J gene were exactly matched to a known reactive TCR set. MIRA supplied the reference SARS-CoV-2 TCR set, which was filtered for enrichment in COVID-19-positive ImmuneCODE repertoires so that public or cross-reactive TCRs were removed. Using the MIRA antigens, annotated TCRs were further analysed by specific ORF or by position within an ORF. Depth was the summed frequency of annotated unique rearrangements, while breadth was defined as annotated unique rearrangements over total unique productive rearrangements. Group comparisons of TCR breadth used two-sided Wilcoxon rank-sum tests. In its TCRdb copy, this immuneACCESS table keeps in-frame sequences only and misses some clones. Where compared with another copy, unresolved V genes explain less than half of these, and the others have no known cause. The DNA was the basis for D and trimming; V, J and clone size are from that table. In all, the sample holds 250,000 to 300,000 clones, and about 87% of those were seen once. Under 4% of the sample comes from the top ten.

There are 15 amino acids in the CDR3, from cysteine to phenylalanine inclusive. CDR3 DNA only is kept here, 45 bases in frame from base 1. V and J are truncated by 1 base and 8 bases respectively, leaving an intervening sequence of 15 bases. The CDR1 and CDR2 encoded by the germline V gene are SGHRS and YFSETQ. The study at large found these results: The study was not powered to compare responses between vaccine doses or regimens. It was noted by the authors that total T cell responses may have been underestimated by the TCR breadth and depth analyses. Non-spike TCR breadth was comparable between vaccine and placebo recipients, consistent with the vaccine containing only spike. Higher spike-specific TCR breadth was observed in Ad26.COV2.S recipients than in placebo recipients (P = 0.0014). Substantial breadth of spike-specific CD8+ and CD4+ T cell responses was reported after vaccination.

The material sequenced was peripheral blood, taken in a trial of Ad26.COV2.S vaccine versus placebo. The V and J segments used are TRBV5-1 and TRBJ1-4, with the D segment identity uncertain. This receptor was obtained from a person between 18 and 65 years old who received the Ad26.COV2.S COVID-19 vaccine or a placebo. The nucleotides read TGCGCCAGCAGCTTGACATGGATCTCTGGAGAAAAACTGTTTTTT. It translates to CASSLTWISGEKLFF.